This TCR beta chain is from a study of blood T cell repertoires in COVID-19. Turning to the study itself: Donors in the United States, Italy and Spain gave samples during acute or convalescent COVID-19. PBMCs, B-cell-depleted T cells, or T cells were the source of the cDNA or gDNA that made up the material.

Per germline, CDR1 MNHEY and CDR2 SVGAGI. V was trimmed by 6 bases and J by 0 bases, leaving 11 bases between them. The CDR3 has 14 residues. Here immunoSEQ multiplex PCR was the method, and the copy in TCRdb shows in-frame clones only, minus some. The sample gives about 380,000 clones, more than 75% of which show up once; 0.9% to 1.5% is in the top ten. Participants spanned ages about 18 to 95 years and resided in roughly 22 US areas. Clinical history reported by participants formed the basis on which cohorts were assigned. The clonotype was recovered from a woman between 18 and 30 years old who had recovered from COVID-19. Specimen: PBMCs or T cells enriched from blood (not recorded which). The J gene is TRBJ1-1, the V gene TRBV6-5; weak D call: TRBD1 (6 bases). CDR3 sequence (DNA): TGTGCCAGCAGCTGGGGGCAAATGAACACTGAAGCTTTCTTT. As protein: CASSWGQMNTEAFF.